The entry below describes one T cell receptor beta chain. This CDR3 has 15 residues. V was cut by 5 bases and J by 7 bases, with 18 bases left in between. The germline gives CDR1 SGHAT, CDR2 FQNNGV. A minimum of one pre-ART and two post-ART PBMC samples existed for each donor. The entry originates in a study of long-term antiretroviral therapy in people with HIV. Survey-level resolution applied to immunoSEQ assay v3.0. Profiled with immunoSEQ multiplex PCR; TCRdb holds only in-frame clones, not every one. The repertoire holds about 24,000 clones, with approximately 80% as singletons. The sample here was unsorted PBMCs, taken 4.4 years after starting antiretroviral therapy. The J gene is TRBJ1-5, the V gene TRBV11-2; D perhaps matches TRBD1 (5 bases). The clonotype comes from a man aged 25 to 45 with HIV. In nucleotides, the CDR3 is TGTGCCAGCAGCCCAGGGACGGACTTTCGGCAGCCCCAGCATTTT. It translates to CASSPGTDFRQPQHF.